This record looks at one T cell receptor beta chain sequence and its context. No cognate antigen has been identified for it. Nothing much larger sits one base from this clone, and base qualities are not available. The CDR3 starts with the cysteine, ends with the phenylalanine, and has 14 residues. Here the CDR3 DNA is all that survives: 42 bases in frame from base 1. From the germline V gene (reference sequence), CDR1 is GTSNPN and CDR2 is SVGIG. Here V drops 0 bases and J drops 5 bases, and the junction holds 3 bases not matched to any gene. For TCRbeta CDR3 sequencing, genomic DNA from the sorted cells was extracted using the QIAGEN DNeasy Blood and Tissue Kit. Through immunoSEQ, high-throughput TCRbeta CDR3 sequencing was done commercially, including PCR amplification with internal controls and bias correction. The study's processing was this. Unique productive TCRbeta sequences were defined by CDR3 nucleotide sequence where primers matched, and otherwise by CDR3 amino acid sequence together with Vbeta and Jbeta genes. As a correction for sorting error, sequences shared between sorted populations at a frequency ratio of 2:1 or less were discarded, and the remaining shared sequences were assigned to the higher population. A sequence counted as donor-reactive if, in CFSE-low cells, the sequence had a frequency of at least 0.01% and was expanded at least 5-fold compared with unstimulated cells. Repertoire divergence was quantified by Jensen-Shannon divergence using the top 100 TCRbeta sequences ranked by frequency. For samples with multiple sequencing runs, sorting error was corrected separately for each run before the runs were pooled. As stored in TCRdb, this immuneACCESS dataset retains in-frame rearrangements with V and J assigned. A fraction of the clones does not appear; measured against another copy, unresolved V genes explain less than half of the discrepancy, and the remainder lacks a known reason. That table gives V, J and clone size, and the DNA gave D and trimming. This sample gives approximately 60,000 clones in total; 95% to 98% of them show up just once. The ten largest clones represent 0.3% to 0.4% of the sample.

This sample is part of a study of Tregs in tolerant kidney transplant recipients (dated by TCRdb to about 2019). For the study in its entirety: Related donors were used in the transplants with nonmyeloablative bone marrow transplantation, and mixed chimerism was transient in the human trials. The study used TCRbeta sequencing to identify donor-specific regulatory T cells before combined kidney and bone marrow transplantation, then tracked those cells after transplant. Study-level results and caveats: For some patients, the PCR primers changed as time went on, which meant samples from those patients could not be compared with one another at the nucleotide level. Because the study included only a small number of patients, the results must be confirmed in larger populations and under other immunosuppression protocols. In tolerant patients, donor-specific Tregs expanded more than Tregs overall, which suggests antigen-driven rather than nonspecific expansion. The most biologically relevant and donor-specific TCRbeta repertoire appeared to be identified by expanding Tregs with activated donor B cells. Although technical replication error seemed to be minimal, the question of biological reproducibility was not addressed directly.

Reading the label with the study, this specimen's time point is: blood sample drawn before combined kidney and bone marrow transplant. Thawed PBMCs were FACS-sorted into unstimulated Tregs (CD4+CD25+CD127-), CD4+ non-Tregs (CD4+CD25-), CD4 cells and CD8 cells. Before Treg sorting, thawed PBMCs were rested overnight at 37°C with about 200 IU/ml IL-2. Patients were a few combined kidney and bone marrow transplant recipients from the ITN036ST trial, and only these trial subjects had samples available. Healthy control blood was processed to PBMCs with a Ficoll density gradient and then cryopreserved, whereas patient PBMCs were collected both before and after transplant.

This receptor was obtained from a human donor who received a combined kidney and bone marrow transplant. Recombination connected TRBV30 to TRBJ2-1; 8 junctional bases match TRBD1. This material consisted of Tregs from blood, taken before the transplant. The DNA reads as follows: TGTGCCTGGAGTGTACGACAGGGGAACAATGAGCAGTTCTTC. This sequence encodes CAWSVRQGNNEQFF. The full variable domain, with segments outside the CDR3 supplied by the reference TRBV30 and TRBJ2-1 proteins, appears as SQTIHQWPATLVQPVGSPLSLECTVEGTSNPNLYWYRQAAGRGLQLLFYSVGIGQISSEVPQNLSASRPQDRQFILSSKKLLLSDSGFYLCAWSVRQGNNEQFFGPGTRLTVL.